These 8 T cell receptor beta chains were all obtained from the same sample, sequenced in a study of T cell repertoires in cytomegalovirus infection. TCRdb ran MiXCR on the reads and lists one entry per CDR3 protein. This table holds 450,000 to 650,000 distinct CDR3 sequences, 35% to 50% found once. Their antigen targets remain unknown. Sequencing was performed on cultured PBMCs, taken from culture after CMV antigen stimulation. The receptor set was obtained from a human donor in good health (CMV status not recorded). Some clones in this sample may be carry-over from other donors' samples.

This clonotype was found a few times. The rearrangement links TRBV20-1 to TRBJ2-5; the D is unclear. The V and J ends lost 3 bases and 3 bases respectively, with 5 bases between them. The CDR3 extends over 11 amino acids. Germline CDR1 and CDR2: DFQATT and SNEGSKA (reference sequence). The CDR3 DNA is TGCAGTGCTAGGGGAAAAGAGACCCAGTACTTC. The encoded protein is CSARGKETQYF.

The chain is built from TRBV27 and TRBJ1-1; 8 bases align to TRBD1. Germline V gene lookup returns CDR1 MNHEY and CDR2 SMNVEV (reference sequence). The trim removed 3 bases at V and 8 bases at J, leaving 14 bases unmatched. The CDR3 totals 16 residues. The CDR3 reads CASSLRSRQGYGEAFF. The CDR3 region has the DNA TGTGCCAGCAGTTTGCGTTCGAGACAGGGGTACGGGGAAGCTTTCTTT.

The rearrangement uses TRBV5-1 and TRBJ2-1; maybe TRBD2 (6 bases). The CDR3 is made up of 15 amino acids. Deletions cut 4 bases from V and 10 bases from J, with 21 bases between. Germline V gene lookup returns CDR1 SGHRS and CDR2 YFSETQ. The CDR3 reads CASSPRGPSPPEQFF. The CDR3 DNA sequence: TGCGCCAGCAGCCCGCGGGGACCTTCCCCGCCGGAGCAGTTCTTC.

This rearrangement joins TRBV9 to TRBJ2-3; 11 bases are shared with TRBD1. With V trimmed by 4 bases and J by 2 bases, 15 bases remained unmatched. There are 19 residues in the CDR3. The germline CDR1 and CDR2 sequences are SGDLS and YYNGEE. DNA of the CDR3: TGTGCCAGCAGCCCGCGGACAGGGGGCTCCATCAATCCCACAGATACGCAGTATTTT. Its translation is CASSPRTGGSINPTDTQYF.

The chain links TRBV12-3 or TRBV12-4 to TRBJ1-5; D gene ambiguous. Trimming took off 1 base at V and 6 bases at J, with 13 bases between the two ends. The CDR3 sequence is 15 residues long. The CDR3 DNA is TGTGCCAGCAGTTTAGTTGGGGTTGGCGGTCAGCCCCAGCATTTT. This gives the protein CASSLVGVGGQPQHF.

This clonotype appeared a few times. J is TRBJ1-4 and V is TRBV5-1; possible D gene TRBD1, 6 bases. Germline V gives CDR1 SGHRS, CDR2 YFSETQ. This CDR3 is built from 17 residues. V dropped 3 bases and J dropped 3 bases, with 18 bases sitting between them. This CDR3 is CASSWRRQARANEKLFF. In DNA, the CDR3 is TGCGCCAGCAGCTGGCGTCGACAGGCAAGGGCTAATGAAAAACTGTTTTTT.

This clonotype was detected ten times or more. V gene TRBV7-2 combines with J gene TRBJ2-7, with 8 bases that match TRBD2. The germline CDR1 and CDR2 sequences are SGHTA and FQGNSA. There are 15 residues in the CDR3. V was pared by 5 bases and J by 3 bases, with 9 bases of the junction left unmatched. This chain's CDR3 is CASSRTTGGGYEQYF. The CDR3 DNA follows: TGTGCCAGCAGCCGGACGACGGGGGGGGGCTACGAGCAGTACTTC.

This chain connects TRBV2 to TRBJ2-6; D not resolved. CDR1 SNHLY and CDR2 FYNNEI come from the germline V gene. V was cut by 7 bases and J by 0 bases, with 10 bases left in between. This CDR3 comprises 15 residues. CDR3 coding DNA: TGTGCCAGCACTAGAAGCGTCTCTGGGGCCAACGTCCTGACTTTC. Protein sequence: CASTRSVSGANVLTF.